These 16 T cell receptor beta chains originate from one sample sequenced in a study of blood T cells in healthy people across ages. A J-beta primer mix and a sample-barcoded 5' primer were used in a second PCR of about 7 to 12 cycles. TCRdb called the 5' RACE reads again in MiXCR, with one record for every CDR3 protein. Here the sample spans 650,000 to 700,000 distinct CDR3 sequences, 45% to 60% being singletons. The specimen sequenced was blood. These receptors all stem from a woman aged 80 or over in good health.

This clonotype was recorded a few times. This chain connects TRBV7-2 to TRBJ1-1; a weak D match, TRBD1 (5 bases). The CDR3 totals 14 residues. Germline V gene lookup returns CDR1 SGHTA and CDR2 FQGNSA. V dropped 2 bases and J dropped 4 bases, with 11 bases sitting between them. In nucleotides, the CDR3 is TGTGCCAGCAGCTTAATGGGGGACTTCACTGAAGCTTTCTTT. It is translated as CASSLMGDFTEAFF.

This clonotype was picked up many times. V and J are TRBV28 and TRBJ1-2, with unresolved D. V dropped 1 base and J dropped 5 bases, with 17 bases sitting between them. Looked up from germline, CDR1 is MDHEN and CDR2 is SYDVKM. The CDR3 covers 16 residues. CDR3 protein: CASSLSPRGGSYGYTF. CDR3 sequence (DNA): TGTGCCAGCAGTTTATCCCCCCGAGGAGGGTCGTATGGCTACACCTTC.

This clonotype was counted between two and nine times. The chain combines TRBV20-1 with TRBJ1-1; maybe TRBD1 (6 bases). V was trimmed by 6 bases and J by 2 bases, leaving 16 bases between them. This CDR3 is 14 amino acids long. Germline CDR1 is DFQATT and CDR2 is SNEGSKA (reference sequence). The CDR3 nucleotides are TGCAGTGCAATGAGGGGGGCGGGAAACACTGAAGCTTTCTTT. Translation gives CSAMRGAGNTEAFF.

This clonotype was recorded many times. The V and J genes are TRBV20-1 and TRBJ1-5; unclear D gene. CDR3 length equals 14 residues. The germline V gene has CDR1 DFQATT and CDR2 SNEGSKA (reference sequence). Trimming took 3 bases from V and 5 from J, leaving 14 bases between them. CDR3 region: CSASLGNTDQPQHF. As DNA, the CDR3 is TGCAGTGCTAGTTTGGGCAACACCGATCAGCCCCAGCATTTT.

V is TRBV20-1 and J is TRBJ2-5, with 7 positions matching TRBD2. Germline assignment: CDR1 DFQATT and CDR2 SNEGSKA (reference sequence). This CDR3 comprises 15 residues. Trimming cost V 0 bases and J 11 bases; bases outside gene matches: 15. The CDR3 loop reads CSARDDLVGGNEQYF. DNA for the CDR3: TGCAGTGCTAGAGATGATCTAGTGGGGGGGAATGAGCAGTACTTC.

This sequence joins TRBV20-1 and TRBJ1-6; maybe TRBD1 (5 bases). The CDR3 is 12 amino acids. The ends were cut back, 4 bases at V and 5 bases at J, with 6 bases in the middle. The V gene's germline CDR1 is DFQATT and CDR2 SNEGSKA (reference sequence). In DNA, the CDR3 is TGCAGTGCTACGGGACATAATTCACCCCTCCACTTT. Its translation: CSATGHNSPLHF.

This clonotype was detected ten times or more. The chain links TRBV18 to TRBJ1-4; D unclear. This CDR3 spans 13 amino acids. The ends were cut back, 8 bases at V and 1 base at J, with 8 bases in the middle. CDR1 KGHSH and CDR2 LQKENI come from the germline V gene. This CDR3 reads CASSPGTNEKLFF. For the CDR3, the DNA is TGTGCCAGCAGTCCCGGAACTAATGAAAAACTGTTTTTT. Drawing the rest from reference TRBV18 and TRBJ1-4, the complete variable domain is NAGVMQNPRHLVRRRGQEARLRCSPMKGHSHVYWYRQLPEEGLKFMVYLQKENIIDESGMPKERFSAEFPKEGPSILRIQQVVRGDSAAYFCASSPGTNEKLFFGSGTQLSVL.

The CDR3 spells CASSSEQGNYGYTF. The CDR3 DNA is TGCGCCAGCAGCTCGGAGCAGGGTAACTATGGCTACACCTTC. This chain joins TRBV5-1 and TRBJ1-2, with a possible D match to TRBD1 (5 bases). Per germline, CDR1 SGHRS and CDR2 YFSETQ. The CDR3 loop spans 14 amino acids. V gave up 3 bases and J gave up 1 base, with 10 bases separating them.

The CDR3 loop reads CASSEVEQYF. Here the CDR3 DNA reads TGTGCCAGCAGTGAGGTCGAGCAGTACTTC. J is TRBJ2-4 and V is TRBV25-1; D gene uncertain. The DNA end is more similar to TRBJ2-7, so the J call may be wrong. CDR1 is MGHDK, CDR2 SYGVNS, per germline. The CDR3 runs to 10 residues.

J is TRBJ1-2 and V is TRBV7-2; maybe TRBD1 (6 bases). The ends were cut back, 8 bases at V and 2 bases at J, with 21 bases in the middle. The CDR3 is 16 amino acids. Germline assignment: CDR1 SGHTA and CDR2 FQGNSA. The CDR3 region is CASAPNVQGRNYGYTF. The CDR3 nucleotides read TGTGCCAGCGCCCCAAACGTTCAGGGGCGGAACTATGGCTACACCTTC.

In its sample, this clonotype was seen many times. The rearrangement uses TRBV9 and TRBJ2-3; no firm D call. V was pared by 0 bases and J by 0 bases, with 8 bases between. The CDR3 covers 15 residues. CDR1 and CDR2 (germline): SGDLS, YYNGEE. The CDR3 DNA reads as TGTGCCAGCAGCGTAGCGGGTACTAGCACAGATACGCAGTATTTT. As protein: CASSVAGTSTDTQYF.

This chain joins TRBV4-3 and TRBJ2-3, with D possibly called TRBD1 or TRBD2 (5 bases each). Trimming took off 1 base at V and 3 bases at J, with 17 bases between the two ends. Germline V gives CDR1 LGHNA, CDR2 YSLEER. The CDR3 is 17 residues long. The CDR3, as DNA: TGCGCCAGCAGCCAAGTCTTCGGGGCCCGGAGGACAGATACGCAGTATTTT. It specifies CASSQVFGARRTDTQYF.

With regard to this clonotype: Its ends do not fully match the called genes, so a read error is possible. This chain links TRBV7-7 with TRBJ2-7; D call uncertain. Germline V gene lookup returns CDR1 SSHAT and CDR2 FNYEAQ (reference sequence). The CDR3 runs to 13 residues. CDR3 nucleotide sequence: TGTGCTAGCAGCTTAATGGCCTCCTACGAGCAGTACTTC. It specifies CASSLMASYEQYF.

This rearrangement joins TRBV12-3 or TRBV12-4 to TRBJ2-2; 8 nucleotides align to TRBD2. This CDR3 is built from 17 residues. V was pared by 6 bases and J by 4 bases, with 13 bases of the junction left unmatched. CDR3 protein: CASSPLGAGGPTGELFF. The CDR3 nucleotides read TGTGCCAGCAGCCCTCTTGGGGCGGGAGGTCCCACCGGGGAGCTGTTTTTT.

The chain joins TRBV20-1 to TRBJ1-1, with 12 bases fitting TRBD1. With V trimmed by 4 bases and J by 4 bases, 4 bases remained unmatched. The CDR3 has 14 amino acids. The V gene's germline CDR1 is DFQATT and CDR2 SNEGSKA (reference sequence). As DNA, the CDR3 is TGCAGTGCTATTACGGGACAGGGGGCCACTGAAGCTTTCTTT. Its protein is CSAITGQGATEAFF.

This clonotype was seen only a few times. The CDR3 region has the DNA TGCGCCAGCAGCCTCGGGACTAGCGGGAGCGTGGGCACAGATACGCAGTATTTT. It codes for CASSLGTSGSVGTDTQYF. The chain recombines TRBV5-1 with TRBJ2-3, with 14 bases aligning to TRBD2. The CDR3 is 18 residues long. CDR1 is SGHRS and CDR2 is YFSETQ in the germline V gene. Trimming removed 4 bases from V and 1 base from J; junction bases left unmatched: 8.